Each of the 7 T cell receptor beta chains below was sequenced from the same sample in a study of T cell repertoires in cytomegalovirus infection. TCRdb called the reads again in MiXCR, with one record for every CDR3 protein. The sample lists about 450,000 distinct CDR3 sequences, approximately 31% seen once, with roughly an eighth in the top ten. Sequenced material: PBMCs. These receptors were collected from a human donor in good health (CMV status not recorded). Some clones in this sample may be carry-over from other donors' samples.

Only a few counts were recorded for this clonotype. The DNA for the CDR3 is TGTGCCAGCAGGTCGAATCGGGATGAAAAACTGTTTTTT. It specifies CASRSNRDEKLFF. The chain has TRBV2 and TRBJ1-4; D is ambiguous. Trimming removed 6 bases at V and 6 bases at J, with 11 bases between. The CDR3 contains 13 residues. The germline gives CDR1 SNHLY, CDR2 FYNNEI.

The V call is TRBV7-2, the J call TRBJ2-7; either TRBD1 or TRBD2 may fit D (6 bases each). Trimming shortened V by 5 bases and J by 7 bases, and 18 bases separated the two germline ends. Germline CDR1 SGHTA, CDR2 FQGNSA. The CDR3 length is 14 residues. The chain's CDR3 is CASSPAGRGPEQYF. The CDR3 nucleotides are TGTGCCAGCAGCCCTGCCGGACGGGGGCCGGAGCAGTACTTC.

This clonotype was found many times. CDR3 region: CASSLETGTEAFF. CDR3 in DNA: TGTGCCAGCAGCCTCGAAACGGGAACAGAAGCTTTCTTT. The V and J genes are TRBV6-2 or TRBV6-3 and TRBJ1-1, with no clear D. V shed 6 bases and J shed 8 bases, with 16 bases lying between them. CDR3 length: 13 residues. From germline, CDR1 is MNHEY and CDR2 SVGEGT.

This clonotype has just a few counts. This chain connects TRBV11-2 to TRBJ2-4, with a weak D call TRBD1 (5 bases). Trimming left V 2 bases short and J 1 base short, with 15 bases between. The CDR3 runs 17 residues. CDR1 is SGHAT, CDR2 FQNNGV, per germline. CDR3 sequence (DNA): TGTGCCAGCAGCTTAAGACCGGCAGGGCGGGCCAAAAACATTCAGTACTTC. Protein sequence: CASSLRPAGRAKNIQYF.

The chain carries TRBV6-8 and TRBJ2-3; D unresolved. This CDR3 has 13 residues. Germline V gene lookup returns CDR1 MNHGY and CDR2 SAAAGT. V shed 10 bases and J shed 0 bases, with 11 bases lying between them. The CDR3 reads CATALISTDTQYF. Here the CDR3 DNA reads TGTGCCACAGCCCTAATCAGCACAGATACGCAGTATTTT.

A few counts support this clonotype. The J gene is TRBJ2-5, the V gene TRBV20-1, with D perhaps matching TRBD1 or TRBD2 (5 bases each). The germline V gene has CDR1 DFQATT and CDR2 SNEGSKA (reference sequence). This CDR3 comprises 12 residues. The V and J ends lost 5 bases and 8 bases respectively, with 15 bases between them. As DNA, the CDR3 is TGCAGTGCTCGAGGGGTCGGTCAAACCCAGTACTTC. Translating it yields CSARGVGQTQYF.

This clonotype was detected only a few times. The V call is TRBV18, the J call TRBJ2-2; either TRBD1 or TRBD2 may supply D (5 bases each). CDR3 length: 16 residues. Germline lookup yields CDR1 KGHSH and CDR2 LQKENI. V lost 3 bases and J 0 bases, leaving 11 bases between the germline ends. The CDR3 here is CASSPPGRTNTGELFF. The DNA for the CDR3 is TGTGCCAGCTCACCTCCGGGACGCACGAACACCGGGGAGCTGTTTTTT.